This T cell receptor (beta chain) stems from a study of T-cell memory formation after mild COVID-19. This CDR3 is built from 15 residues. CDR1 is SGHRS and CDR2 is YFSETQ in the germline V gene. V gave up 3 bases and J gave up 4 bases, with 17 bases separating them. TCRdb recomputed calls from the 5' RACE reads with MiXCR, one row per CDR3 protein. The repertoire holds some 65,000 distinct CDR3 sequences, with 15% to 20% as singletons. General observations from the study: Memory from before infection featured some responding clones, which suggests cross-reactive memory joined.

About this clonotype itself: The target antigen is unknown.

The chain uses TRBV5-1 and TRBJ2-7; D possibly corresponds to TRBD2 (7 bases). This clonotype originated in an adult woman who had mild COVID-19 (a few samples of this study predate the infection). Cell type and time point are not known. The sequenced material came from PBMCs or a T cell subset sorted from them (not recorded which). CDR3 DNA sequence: TGCGCCAGCAGCTGGGAGGCGGGGGCGGATTACGAGCAGTACTTC. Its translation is CASSWEAGADYEQYF. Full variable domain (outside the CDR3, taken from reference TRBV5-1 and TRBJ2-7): KAGVTQTPRYLIKTRGQQVTLSCSPISGHRSVSWYQQTPGQGLQFLFEYFSETQRNKGNFPGRFSGRQFSNSRSEMNVSTLELGDSALYLCASSWEAGADYEQYFGPGTRLTVT.